The entry below describes one TCR beta chain. This entry is derived from a study of sequential checkpoint blockade in melanoma. Overall study: Randomization was 1:1 between first-line nivolumab→ipilimumab and ipilimumab→nivolumab. After both sequences, patients received maintenance nivolumab.

Assay used: immunoSEQ multiplex PCR; TCRdb lists only in-frame clones, some missing. The sample holds 15,000 to 20,000 clones, more than 60% seen once. The CDR3 has 13 residues. V lost 0 bases and J lost 3, with 6 bases in between. Germline V gene lookup returns CDR1 SGHDT and CDR2 YYEEEE. Treatment noted: randomized to nivolumab then ipilimumab (arm A) or the reverse (arm B). No patient had prior DNA-damaging chemotherapy. PBMC sorting kept live CD3+CD8+ cells without CD19 or CD56. The chain recombines TRBV5-6 with TRBJ1-2, with TRBD1 as a possible D gene (6 bases). The sequencing here drew on CD8+ T cells sorted from blood (inferred from file names), taken from a patient given nivolumab and ipilimumab in sequence. The TCR was taken from a human donor with melanoma. In nucleotides, the CDR3 is TGTGCCAGCAGCTTGGCAGGGGACTATGGCTACACCTTC. Protein: CASSLAGDYGYTF.